What follows describes a single T cell receptor (beta chain). Its specificity is not known. Blood samples were obtained at baseline, cycle 4 day 1, and cycle 7 day 1. Sequencing was performed with immunoSEQ multiplex PCR; in TCRdb, only in-frame clones are kept and a portion is missing. The sample contains fewer than 100,000 clones, about four fifths of which appear only once. This sample is drawn from a study of OX40 agonist ivuxolimab in advanced cancers. Study-wide background: Patients were infused with ivuxolimab every 2 weeks at 0.01 to 10 mg/kg. Three individuals attained partial responses, comprising one hepatocellular carcinoma case and two cutaneous melanoma cases.

Study-level findings and limits: Clonal expansion by week 6 occurred in CD4+ and CD8+ blood T cells (at 0.1 to 3.0 mg/kg).

Germline V CDR1 and CDR2: SGHAT, FQDESV (reference sequence). Deletions cut 1 base from V and 5 bases from J, with 15 bases between. The CDR3 length is 16 residues. The chain uses TRBV11-1 and TRBJ2-1; possibly TRBD1 or TRBD2 for D (6 bases each). The source was CD4+ or CD8+ T cells sorted from blood, collected in a trial of the OX40 agonist ivuxolimab. The origin of this receptor is an adult with an advanced solid tumor such as melanoma, head and neck, liver or kidney cancer. CDR3 sequence reads: CASSLEGGVGHNEQFF. For the CDR3, the DNA is TGTGCCAGCAGCTTAGAGGGGGGAGTGGGCCACAATGAGCAGTTCTTC. Variable domain in full (rest from reference TRBV11-1 and TRBJ2-1): EAEVAQSPRYKITEKSQAVAFWCDPISGHATLYWYRQILGQGPELLVQFQDESVVDDSQLPKDRFSAERLKGVDSTLKIQPAELGDSAMYLCASSLEGGVGHNEQFFGPGTRLTVL.